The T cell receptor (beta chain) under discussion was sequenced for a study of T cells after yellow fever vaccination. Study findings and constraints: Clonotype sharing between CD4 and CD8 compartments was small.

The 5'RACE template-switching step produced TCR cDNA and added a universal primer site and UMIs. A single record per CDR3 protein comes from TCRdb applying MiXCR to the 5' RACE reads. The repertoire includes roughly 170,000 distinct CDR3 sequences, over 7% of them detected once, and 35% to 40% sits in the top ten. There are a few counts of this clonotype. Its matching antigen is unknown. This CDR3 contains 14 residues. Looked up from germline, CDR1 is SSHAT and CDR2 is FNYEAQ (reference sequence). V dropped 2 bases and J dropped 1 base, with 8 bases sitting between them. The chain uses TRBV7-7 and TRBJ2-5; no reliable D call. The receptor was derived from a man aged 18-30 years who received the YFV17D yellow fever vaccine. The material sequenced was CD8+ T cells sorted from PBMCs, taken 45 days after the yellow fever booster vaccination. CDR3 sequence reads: CASSLTPFQETQYF. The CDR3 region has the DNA TGTGCCAGCAGCTTAACACCATTCCAAGAGACCCAGTACTTC. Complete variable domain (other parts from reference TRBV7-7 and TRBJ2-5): GAGVSQSPRYKVTKRGQDVTLRCDPISSHATLYWYQQALGQGPEFLTYFNYEAQPDKSGLPSDRFSAERPEGSISTLTIQRTEQRDSAMYRCASSLTPFQETQYFGPGTRLLVL.